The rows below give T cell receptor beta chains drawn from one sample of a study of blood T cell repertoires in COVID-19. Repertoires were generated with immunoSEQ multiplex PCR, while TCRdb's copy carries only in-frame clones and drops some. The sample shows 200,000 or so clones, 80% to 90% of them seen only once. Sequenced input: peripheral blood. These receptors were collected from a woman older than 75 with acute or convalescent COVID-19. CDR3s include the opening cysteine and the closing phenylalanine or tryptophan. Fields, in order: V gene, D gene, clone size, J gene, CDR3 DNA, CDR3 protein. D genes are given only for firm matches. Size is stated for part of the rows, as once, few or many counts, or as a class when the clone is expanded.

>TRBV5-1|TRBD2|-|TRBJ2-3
TGCGCCAGCAGCTCTAGCGGGGACACAGATACGCAGTATTTT
CASSSSGDTDTQYF
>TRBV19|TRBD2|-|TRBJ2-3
TGTGCCAGTAGTATCTGGCGGGGGGTCCCGGATACGCAGTATTTT
CASSIWRGVPDTQYF
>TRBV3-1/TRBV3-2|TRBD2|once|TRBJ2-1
TGTGCCAGCAGCCAAGAGGCCCTAGCGGGAAGGGAGCAGTTCTTC
CASSQEALAGREQFF
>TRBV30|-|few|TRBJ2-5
TGTGCCTGGAGTGAGGGGGAGACCCAGTACTTC
CAWSEGETQYF
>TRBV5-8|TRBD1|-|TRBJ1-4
TGTGCCAGCAGCTTGGGACAGGGGGCGGGTGAAAAACTGTTTTTT
CASSLGQGAGEKLFF
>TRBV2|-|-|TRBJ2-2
TGTGCCGGTTGGGGCGGGGAGAGGGCCGGGGAGCTGTTTTTT
CAGWGGERAGELFF
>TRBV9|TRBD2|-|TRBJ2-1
TGTGCCAGCAGCGGAGCGGGGGGGCCTTTCAATGAGCAGTTCTTC
CASSGAGGPFNEQFF
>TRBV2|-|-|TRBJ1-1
TGTGCCAGCTCGCCACTGGTGATGAACACTGAAGCTTTCTTT
CASSPLVMNTEAFF
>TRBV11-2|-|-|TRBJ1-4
TGTGCCAGCAGCCCGACAGATAAAAATGAAAAACTGTTTTTT
CASSPTDKNEKLFF
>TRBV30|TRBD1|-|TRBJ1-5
TGTGCCTGGAGTGTACTACAGGGGGGAAGCAATCAGCCCCAGCATTTT
CAWSVLQGGSNQPQHF
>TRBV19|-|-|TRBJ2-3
TGTGCCAGCAACCTCGGGAGCACAGATACGCAGTATTTT
CASNLGSTDTQYF
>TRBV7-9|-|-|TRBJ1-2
TGTGCCAGCACCGTGGGAGGGGGAGGTTATGGCTACACCTTC
CASTVGGGGYGYTF
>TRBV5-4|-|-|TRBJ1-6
TGTGCCAGCAGCTTGGACCTAGGCCGTAATTCACCCCTCCACTTT
CASSLDLGRNSPLHF
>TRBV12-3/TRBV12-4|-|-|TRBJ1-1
TGTGCCAGCAGTTTAAATACGGACACTGAAGCTTTCTTT
CASSLNTDTEAFF
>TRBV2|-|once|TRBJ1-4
TGTGCCAGCAGTGAAAGTCTGGTGGGGGGAGAAAAACTGTTTTTT
CASSESLVGGEKLFF
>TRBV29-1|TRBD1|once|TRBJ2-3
TGCAGCGTTGAAGTCTGGACAGGTTATTCAGCAGATACGCAGTATTTT
CSVEVWTGYSADTQYF
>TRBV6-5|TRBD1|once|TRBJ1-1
TGTGCCAGCAGCGCTCGGACAGGAGGGCGTGAAGCTTTCTTT
CASSARTGGREAFF
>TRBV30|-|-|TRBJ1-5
TGTGCCTGGAGAGGGGCTTGGGGTCAGCCCCAGCATTTT
CAWRGAWGQPQHF
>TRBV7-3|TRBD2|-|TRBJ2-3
TGTGCCAGCAGCTCTTTGGGGGGGATCAGCACAGATACGCAGTATTTT
CASSSLGGISTDTQYF
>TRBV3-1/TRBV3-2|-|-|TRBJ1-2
TGTGCCAGCAGCTTTGTACAGGGTCCTGGCTACACCTTC
CASSFVQGPGYTF
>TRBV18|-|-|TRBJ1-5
TGTGCCAGCTCACCGGAGCCCATTTATCAGCCCCAGCATTTT
CASSPEPIYQPQHF
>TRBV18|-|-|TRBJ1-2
TGTGCCAGCTCGCCAATCGATACAGGGAGCTATGGCTACACCTTC
CASSPIDTGSYGYTF
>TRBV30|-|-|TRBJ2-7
TGTGCCTGGAGTGTCATGAGTTACGAGCAGTACTTC
CAWSVMSYEQYF
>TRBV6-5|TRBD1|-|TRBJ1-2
TGTGCCAGCAGGAGGACCGGGACAGGGTATGGCTACACCTTC
CASRRTGTGYGYTF
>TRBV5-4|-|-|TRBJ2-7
TGTGCCAGCAGCTTTGGGGGAGGACCGGGGGAATACGAGCAGTACTTC
CASSFGGGPGEYEQYF
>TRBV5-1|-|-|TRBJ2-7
TGCGCCAGCAGCTTGGAACAGGGTGGGTCCTACGAGCAGTACTTC
CASSLEQGGSYEQYF
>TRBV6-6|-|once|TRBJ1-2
TGTGCCAGCAGTATCATCGGGGATGGCTACACCTTC
CASSIIGDGYTF
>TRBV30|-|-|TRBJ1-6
TGTGCCTGGAGTACTCGTGGGGCTGATTCACCCCTCCACTTT
CAWSTRGADSPLHF
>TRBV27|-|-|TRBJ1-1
TGTGCCAGCAGCGATAGGGGTTGGACTGAAGCTTTCTTT
CASSDRGWTEAFF
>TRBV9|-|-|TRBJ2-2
TGTGCCAGCAGCGTAGACGGGAGATTCGCCACCGGGGAGCTGTTTTTT
CASSVDGRFATGELFF
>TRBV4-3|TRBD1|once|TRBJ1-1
TGCGCCAGCAGCCAAGACGTGCTACGACAGGGGGCGCACACTGAAGCTTTCTTT
CASSQDVLRQGAHTEAFF
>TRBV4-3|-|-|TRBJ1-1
TGCGCCAGCAGCCCAAGTGAGGGATGGACAGCCGAAGCTTTCTTT
CASSPSEGWTAEAFF
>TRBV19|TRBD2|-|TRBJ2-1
TGTGCCAGTAGTATGCAAGGACAGGGGCCAGGACTAGCGGGAGCCGATGAGCAGTTCTTC
CASSMQGQGPGLAGADEQFF
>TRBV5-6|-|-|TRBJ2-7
TGTGCCAGCAGCTTGGAAAGACTCTGGGAGCAGTACTTC
CASSLERLWEQYF
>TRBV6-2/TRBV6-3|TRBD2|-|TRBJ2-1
TGTGCCAGCAGTTATACGGGGGGGCATCGCGAGCAGTTCTTC
CASSYTGGHREQFF
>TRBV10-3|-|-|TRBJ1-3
TGTGCCATCAAGAAAGACAGCCAGGGAAACACCATATATTTT
CAIKKDSQGNTIYF
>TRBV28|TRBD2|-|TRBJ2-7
TGTGCCAGCAGTACTAGCGGGAGGGCCTACGAGCAGTACTTC
CASSTSGRAYEQYF
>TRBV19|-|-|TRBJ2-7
TGTGCCAGTAGCCAAACAGGGTACGAGCAGTACTTC
CASSQTGYEQYF
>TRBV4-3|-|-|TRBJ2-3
TGCGCCAGCAGCCAAGATGCGGGCTCGTCTAGCACAGATACGCAGTATTTT
CASSQDAGSSSTDTQYF